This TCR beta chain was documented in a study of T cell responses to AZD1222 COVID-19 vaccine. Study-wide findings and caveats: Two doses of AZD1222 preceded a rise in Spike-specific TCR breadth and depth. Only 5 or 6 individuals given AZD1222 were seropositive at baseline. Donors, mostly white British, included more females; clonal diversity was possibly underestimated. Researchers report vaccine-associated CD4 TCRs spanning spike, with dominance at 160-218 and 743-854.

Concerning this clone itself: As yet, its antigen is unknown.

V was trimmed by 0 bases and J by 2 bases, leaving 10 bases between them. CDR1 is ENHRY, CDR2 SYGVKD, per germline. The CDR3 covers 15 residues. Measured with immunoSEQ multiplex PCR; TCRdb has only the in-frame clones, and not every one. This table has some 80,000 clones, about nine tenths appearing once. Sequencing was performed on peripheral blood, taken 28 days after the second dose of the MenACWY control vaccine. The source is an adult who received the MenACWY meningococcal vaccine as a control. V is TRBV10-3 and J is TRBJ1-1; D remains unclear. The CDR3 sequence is CAISESPGSNTEAFF. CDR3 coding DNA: TGTGCCATCAGTGAGTCGCCCGGTTCTAACACTGAAGCTTTCTTT.